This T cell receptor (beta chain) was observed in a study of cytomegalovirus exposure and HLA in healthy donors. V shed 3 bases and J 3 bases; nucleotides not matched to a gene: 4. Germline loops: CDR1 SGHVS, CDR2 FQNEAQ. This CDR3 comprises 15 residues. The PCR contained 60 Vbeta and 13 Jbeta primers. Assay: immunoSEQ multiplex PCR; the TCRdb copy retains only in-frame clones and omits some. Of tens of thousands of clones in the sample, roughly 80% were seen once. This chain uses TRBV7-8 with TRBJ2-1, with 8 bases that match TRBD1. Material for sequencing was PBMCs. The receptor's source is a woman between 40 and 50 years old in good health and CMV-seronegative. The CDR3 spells CASSFQGAVYNEQFF. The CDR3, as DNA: TGTGCCAGCAGCTTCCAGGGGGCCGTCTACAATGAGCAGTTCTTC.